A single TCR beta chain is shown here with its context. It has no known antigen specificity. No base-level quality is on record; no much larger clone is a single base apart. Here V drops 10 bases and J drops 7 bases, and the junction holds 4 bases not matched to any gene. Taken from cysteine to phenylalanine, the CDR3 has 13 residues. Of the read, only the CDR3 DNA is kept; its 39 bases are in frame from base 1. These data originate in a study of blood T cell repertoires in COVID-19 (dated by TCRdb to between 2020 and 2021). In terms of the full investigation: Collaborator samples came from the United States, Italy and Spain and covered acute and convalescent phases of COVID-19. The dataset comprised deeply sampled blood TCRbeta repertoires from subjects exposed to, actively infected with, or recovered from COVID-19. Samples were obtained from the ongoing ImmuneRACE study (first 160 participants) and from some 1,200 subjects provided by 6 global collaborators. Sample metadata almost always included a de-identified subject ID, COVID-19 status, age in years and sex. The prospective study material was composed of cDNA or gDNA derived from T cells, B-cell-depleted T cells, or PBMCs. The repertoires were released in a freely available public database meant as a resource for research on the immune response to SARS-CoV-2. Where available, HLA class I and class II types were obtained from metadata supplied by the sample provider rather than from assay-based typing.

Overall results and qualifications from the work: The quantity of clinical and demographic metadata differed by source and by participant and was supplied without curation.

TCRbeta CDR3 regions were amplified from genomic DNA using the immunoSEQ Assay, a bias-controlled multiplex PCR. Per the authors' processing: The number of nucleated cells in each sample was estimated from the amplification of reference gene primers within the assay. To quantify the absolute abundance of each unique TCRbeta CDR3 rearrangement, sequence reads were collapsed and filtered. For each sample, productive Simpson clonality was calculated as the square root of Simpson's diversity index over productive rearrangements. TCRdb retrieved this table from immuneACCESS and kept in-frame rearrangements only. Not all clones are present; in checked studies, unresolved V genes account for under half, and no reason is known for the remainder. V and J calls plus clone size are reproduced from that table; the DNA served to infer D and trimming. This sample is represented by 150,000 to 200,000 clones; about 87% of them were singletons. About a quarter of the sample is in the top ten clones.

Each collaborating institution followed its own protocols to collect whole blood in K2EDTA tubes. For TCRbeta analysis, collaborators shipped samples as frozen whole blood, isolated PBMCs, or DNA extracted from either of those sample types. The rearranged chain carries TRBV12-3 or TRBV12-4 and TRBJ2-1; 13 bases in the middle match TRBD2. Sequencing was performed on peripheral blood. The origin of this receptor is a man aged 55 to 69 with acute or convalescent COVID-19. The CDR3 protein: CATRTSGRNEQFF. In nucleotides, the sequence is TGTGCCACCCGGACTAGCGGGAGAAATGAGCAGTTCTTC.